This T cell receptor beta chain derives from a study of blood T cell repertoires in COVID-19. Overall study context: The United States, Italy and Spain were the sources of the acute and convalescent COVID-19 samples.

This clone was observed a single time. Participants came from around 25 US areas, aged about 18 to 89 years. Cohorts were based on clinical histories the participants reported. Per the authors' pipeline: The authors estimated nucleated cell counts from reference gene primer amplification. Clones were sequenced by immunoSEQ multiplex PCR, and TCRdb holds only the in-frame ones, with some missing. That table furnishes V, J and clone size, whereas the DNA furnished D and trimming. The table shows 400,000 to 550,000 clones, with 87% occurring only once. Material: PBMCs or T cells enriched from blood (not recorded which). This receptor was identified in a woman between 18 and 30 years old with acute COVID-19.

CDR3 DNA: TGCGCCAGCAGCCAGGGGACAGGGGGCCTTCAGCCCCAGCATTTT. This encodes CASSQGTGGLQPQHF. The chain carries TRBV4-3 and TRBJ1-5; 12 positions agree with TRBD1. The CDR3 totals 15 residues. The germline gives CDR1 LGHNA, CDR2 YSLEER. Unmatched junction bases numbered 3, after V lost 3 bases and J lost 6 bases.